This entry lists 3 T cell receptor beta chains sequenced from one sample in a study of blood T cell repertoires in COVID-19. Generated by immunoSEQ multiplex PCR, the TCRdb table keeps only in-frame clones and is missing some. Of 200,000 to 300,000 clones in the sample, 80% to 90% were seen once. The sample taken for sequencing was peripheral blood. The receptors here all came from a man aged 50 or older with acute or convalescent COVID-19.

The chain employs TRBV7-8 and TRBJ1-5; 8 nucleotides align to TRBD1. The CDR3 is made up of 15 amino acids. V shed 3 bases and J 5 bases; nucleotides not matched to a gene: 6. The germline V gene has CDR1 SGHVS and CDR2 FQNEAQ. This CDR3 is CASSFQGTGHQPQHF. In DNA form, the CDR3 reads TGTGCCAGCAGCTTCCAAGGGACAGGTCATCAGCCCCAGCATTTT. Based on the CDR3 plus reference TRBV7-8 and TRBJ1-5, the full variable domain is GAGVSQSPRYKVAKRGQDVALRCDPISGHVSLFWYQQALGQGPEFLTYFQNEAQLDKSGLPSDRFFAERPEGSVSTLKIQRTQQEDSAVYLCASSFQGTGHQPQHFGDGTRLSIL.

V gene TRBV6-1 combines with J gene TRBJ2-2, with D perhaps TRBD1 (6 bases). CDR1 is MNHNS and CDR2 is SASEGT in the germline V gene. Trimming left V 0 bases short and J 5 bases short, with 19 bases between. This CDR3 region has 18 residues. The CDR3 here is CASSEAREQGRVTGELFF. CDR3 nucleotide sequence: TGTGCCAGCAGTGAAGCAAGGGAGCAGGGGCGGGTGACCGGGGAGCTGTTTTTT.

This clone has more than one count but fewer than ten. This sequence joins TRBV6-5 and TRBJ2-5; 10 bases agree with TRBD2. Germline V gives CDR1 MNHEY, CDR2 SVGAGI. Germline trimming cut 0 bases from V and 2 bases from J; bases unmatched to any gene: 0. The CDR3 sequence is 15 residues long. CDR3 nucleotide sequence: TGTGCCAGCAGTTACTCACTAGCGGGGCAAGAGACCCAGTACTTC. This sequence encodes CASSYSLAGQETQYF.